This T cell receptor beta chain is drawn from a study of PD-L1 blockade in urothelial cancer. About the study: Median blood clonality was roughly 0.078, with more than 75,000 unique TCRs.

The study, taken as a whole, reports: Enhanced expansion of tumor-associated blood clones at 3 weeks characterized durable-benefit patients.

Some clones are missing from TCRdb's copy, which holds only in-frame ones; the method was immunoSEQ multiplex PCR. The repertoire includes around 30,000 clones, around 75% of them detected once, and roughly 2.1% sits in the top ten. In germline, CDR1 is SGHVS, CDR2 FQNEAQ. The CDR3 extends over 15 amino acids. V was pared by 5 bases and J by 2 bases, with 15 bases between. With regard to this clone: What it binds is unknown.

The sequencing here drew on PBMCs, taken around atezolizumab (anti-PD-L1) treatment. The source is a man aged 50 to 60 with urothelial cancer. The gene calls are TRBV7-8 and TRBJ1-2; D call uncertain. The CDR3 DNA is TGTGCCAGCAGCGACAAGCGGTACGGGAACTATGGCTACACCTTC. Its protein is CASSDKRYGNYGYTF.